This T cell receptor (beta chain) emerged from a study of response to subunit inactivated influenza vaccine. Study results and limitations: There was a suggestion from the authors that each seasonal influenza vaccination recruits few new T cells.

V lost 5 bases and J lost 2; bases outside the gene matches: 7. The CDR3 contains 14 residues. Germline CDR1 reads DFQATT; CDR2 reads SNEGSKA (reference sequence). TCRdb re-called the RT-PCR reads through MiXCR, storing one row per CDR3 protein. The sample lists hundreds of thousands of distinct CDR3 sequences, 15% to 18% occurring once. Comment on this clonotype: Its antigen is unidentified.

V is TRBV20-1 and J is TRBJ2-3; 7 bases agree with TRBD1. Sequencing was performed on PBMCs from blood, taken roughly 13 days after vaccination. The sequence derives from a man in his fifties or sixties who received an inactivated influenza vaccine. The chain's CDR3 is CSAEEDRVTDTQYF. For the CDR3, the DNA is TGCAGTGCTGAAGAAGACAGGGTCACAGATACGCAGTATTTT.